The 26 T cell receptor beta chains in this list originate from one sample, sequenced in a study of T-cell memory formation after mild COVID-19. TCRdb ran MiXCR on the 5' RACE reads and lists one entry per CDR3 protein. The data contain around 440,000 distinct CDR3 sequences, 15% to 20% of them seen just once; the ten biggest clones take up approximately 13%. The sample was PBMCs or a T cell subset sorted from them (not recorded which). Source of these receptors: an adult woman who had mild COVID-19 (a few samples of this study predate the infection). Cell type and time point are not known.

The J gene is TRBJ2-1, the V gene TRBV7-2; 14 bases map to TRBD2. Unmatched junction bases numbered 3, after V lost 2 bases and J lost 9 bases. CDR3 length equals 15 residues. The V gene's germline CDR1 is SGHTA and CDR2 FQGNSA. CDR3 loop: CASSLRTSGRFEQFF. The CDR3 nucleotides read TGTGCCAGCAGCTTAAGGACTAGCGGGAGGTTTGAGCAGTTCTTC.

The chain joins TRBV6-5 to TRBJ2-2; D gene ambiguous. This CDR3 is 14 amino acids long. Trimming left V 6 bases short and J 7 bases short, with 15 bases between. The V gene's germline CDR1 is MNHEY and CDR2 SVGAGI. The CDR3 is CASRPTATVGELFF. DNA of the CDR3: TGTGCCAGCAGACCCACAGCCACGGTCGGGGAGCTGTTTTTT.

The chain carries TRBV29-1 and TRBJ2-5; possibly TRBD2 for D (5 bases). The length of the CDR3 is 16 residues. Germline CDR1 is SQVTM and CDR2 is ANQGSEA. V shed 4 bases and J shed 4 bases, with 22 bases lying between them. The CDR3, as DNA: TGCAGCGTTGTCCCCCTAGATAAGGGAGTGGGAGAGACCCAGTACTTC. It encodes CSVVPLDKGVGETQYF.

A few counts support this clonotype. CDR3 protein: CASSVDRGGELFF. The CDR3 DNA reads as TGTGCCAGCAGTGTTGATCGGGGCGGGGAGCTGTTTTTT. This chain uses TRBV12-3 or TRBV12-4 with TRBJ2-2; D is possibly TRBD2 (5 bases). CDR3 length: 13 residues. Trimming took off 5 bases at V and 7 bases at J, with 11 bases between the two ends.

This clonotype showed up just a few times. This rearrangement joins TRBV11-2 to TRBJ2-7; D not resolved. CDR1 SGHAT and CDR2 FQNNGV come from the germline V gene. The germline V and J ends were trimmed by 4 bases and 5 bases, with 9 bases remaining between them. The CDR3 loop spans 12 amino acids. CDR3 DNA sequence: TGTGCCAGCAGCTCCGTCGCGGACGAGCAGTACTTC. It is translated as CASSSVADEQYF.

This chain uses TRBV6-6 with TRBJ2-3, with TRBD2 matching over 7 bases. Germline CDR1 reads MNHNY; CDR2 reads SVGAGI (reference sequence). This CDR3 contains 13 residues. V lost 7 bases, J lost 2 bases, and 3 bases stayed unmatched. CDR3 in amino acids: CASKGRDTDTQYF. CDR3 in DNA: TGTGCCAGCAAGGGGAGGGACACAGATACGCAGTATTTT.

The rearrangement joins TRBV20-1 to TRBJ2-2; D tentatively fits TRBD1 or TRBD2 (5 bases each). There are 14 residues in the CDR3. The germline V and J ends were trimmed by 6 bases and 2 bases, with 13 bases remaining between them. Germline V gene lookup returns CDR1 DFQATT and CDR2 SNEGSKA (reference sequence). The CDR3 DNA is TGCAGTGCCATGGGGACCACAAACACCGGGGAGCTGTTTTTT. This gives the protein CSAMGTTNTGELFF.

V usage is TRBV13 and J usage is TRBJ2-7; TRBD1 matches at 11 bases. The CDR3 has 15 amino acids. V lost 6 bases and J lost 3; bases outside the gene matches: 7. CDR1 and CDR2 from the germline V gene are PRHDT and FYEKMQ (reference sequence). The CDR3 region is CASSYTGTGGYEQYF. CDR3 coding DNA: TGTGCCAGCAGTTACACCGGGACAGGGGGCTACGAGCAGTACTTC.

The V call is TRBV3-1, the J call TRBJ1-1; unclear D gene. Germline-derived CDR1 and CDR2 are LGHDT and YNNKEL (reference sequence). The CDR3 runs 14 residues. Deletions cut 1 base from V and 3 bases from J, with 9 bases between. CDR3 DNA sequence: TGTGCCAGCAGCCAAGGGATCCGGGACACTGAAGCTTTCTTT. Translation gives CASSQGIRDTEAFF. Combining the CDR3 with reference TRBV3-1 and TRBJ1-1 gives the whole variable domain DTAVSQTPKYLVTQMGNDKSIKCEQNLGHDTMYWYKQDSKKFLKIMFSYNNKELIINETVPNRFSPKSPDKAHLNLHINSLELGDSAVYFCASSQGIRDTEAFFGQGTRLTVV.

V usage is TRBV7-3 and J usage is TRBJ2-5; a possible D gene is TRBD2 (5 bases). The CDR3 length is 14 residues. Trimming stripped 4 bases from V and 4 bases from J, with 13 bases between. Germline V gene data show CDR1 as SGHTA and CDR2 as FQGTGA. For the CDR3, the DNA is TGTGCCAGCAGCTCATCTATCGAGGGAGAGACCCAGTACTTC. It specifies CASSSSIEGETQYF.

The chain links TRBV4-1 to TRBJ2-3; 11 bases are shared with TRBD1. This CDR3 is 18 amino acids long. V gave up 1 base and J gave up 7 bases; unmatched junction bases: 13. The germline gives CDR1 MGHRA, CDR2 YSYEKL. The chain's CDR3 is CASSQASQWTGGANTQYF. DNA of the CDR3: TGCGCCAGCAGCCAAGCGTCCCAATGGACAGGGGGCGCAAATACGCAGTATTTT.

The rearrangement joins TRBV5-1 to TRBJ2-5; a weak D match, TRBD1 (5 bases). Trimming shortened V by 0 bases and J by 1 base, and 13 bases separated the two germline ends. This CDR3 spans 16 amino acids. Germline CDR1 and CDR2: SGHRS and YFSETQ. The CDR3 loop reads CASSLGGSRVQETQYF. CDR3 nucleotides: TGCGCCAGCAGCTTGGGGGGCTCTAGAGTCCAAGAGACCCAGTACTTC.

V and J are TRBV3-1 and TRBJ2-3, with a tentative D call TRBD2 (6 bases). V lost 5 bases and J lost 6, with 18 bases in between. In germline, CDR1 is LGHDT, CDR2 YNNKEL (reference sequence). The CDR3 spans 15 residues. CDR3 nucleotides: TGTGCCAGCAGCTCCCCGACATCGGCGGGGGATACGCAGTATTTT. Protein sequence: CASSSPTSAGDTQYF.

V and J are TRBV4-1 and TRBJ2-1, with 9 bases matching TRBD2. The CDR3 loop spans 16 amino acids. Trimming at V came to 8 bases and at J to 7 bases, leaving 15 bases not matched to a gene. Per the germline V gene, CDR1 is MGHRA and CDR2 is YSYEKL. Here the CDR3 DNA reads TGCGCCAGCCGTCCCGGGGCGGCGGGGGGGAATAATGAGCAGTTCTTC. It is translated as CASRPGAAGGNNEQFF.

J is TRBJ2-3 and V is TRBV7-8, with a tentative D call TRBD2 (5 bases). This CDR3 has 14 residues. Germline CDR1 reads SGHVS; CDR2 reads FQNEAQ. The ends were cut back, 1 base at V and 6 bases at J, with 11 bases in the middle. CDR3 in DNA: TGTGCCAGCAGCTTAGGCGAGAGAGGGGATACGCAGTATTTT. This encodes CASSLGERGDTQYF.

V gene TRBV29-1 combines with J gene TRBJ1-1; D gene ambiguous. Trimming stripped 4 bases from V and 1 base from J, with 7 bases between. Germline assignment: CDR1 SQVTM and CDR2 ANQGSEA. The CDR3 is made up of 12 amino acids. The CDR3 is CSVVRGNTEAFF. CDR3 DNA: TGCAGCGTTGTTCGGGGGAACACTGAAGCTTTCTTT.

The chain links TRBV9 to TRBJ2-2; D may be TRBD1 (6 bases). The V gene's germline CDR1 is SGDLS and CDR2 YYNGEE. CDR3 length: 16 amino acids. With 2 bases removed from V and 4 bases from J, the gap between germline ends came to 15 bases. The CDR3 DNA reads TGTGCCAGCAGCGTTTCTGGGACAATTGGCACCGGGGAGCTGTTTTTT. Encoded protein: CASSVSGTIGTGELFF. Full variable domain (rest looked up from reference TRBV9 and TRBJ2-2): DSGVTQTPKHLITATGQRVTLRCSPRSGDLSVYWYQQSLDQGLQFLIQYYNGEERAKGNILERFSAQQFPDLHSELNLSSLELGDSALYFCASSVSGTIGTGELFFGEGSRLTVL.

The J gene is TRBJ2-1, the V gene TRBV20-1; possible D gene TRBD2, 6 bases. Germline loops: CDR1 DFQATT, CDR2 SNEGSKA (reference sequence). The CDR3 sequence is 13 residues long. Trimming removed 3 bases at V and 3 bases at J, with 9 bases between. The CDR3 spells CSASGSGYNEQFF. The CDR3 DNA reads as TGCAGTGCTAGCGGGAGCGGCTACAATGAGCAGTTCTTC.

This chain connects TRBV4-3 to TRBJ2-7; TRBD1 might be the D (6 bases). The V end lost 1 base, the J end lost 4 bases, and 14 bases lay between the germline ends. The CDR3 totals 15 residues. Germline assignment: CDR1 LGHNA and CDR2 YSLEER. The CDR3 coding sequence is TGCGCCAGCAGCCAAGTTGGGGGCAATTTTTACGAGCAGTACTTC. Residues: CASSQVGGNFYEQYF.

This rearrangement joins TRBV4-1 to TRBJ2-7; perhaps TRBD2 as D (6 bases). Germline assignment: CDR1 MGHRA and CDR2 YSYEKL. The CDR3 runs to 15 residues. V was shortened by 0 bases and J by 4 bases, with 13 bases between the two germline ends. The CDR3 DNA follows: TGCGCCAGCAGCCAAGAAAACACTGGGGGGTACGAGCAGTACTTC. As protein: CASSQENTGGYEQYF.

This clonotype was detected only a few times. Written as DNA, the CDR3 is TGTGCCAGCAGCTTAGCGGGAGGATTTGGGATTGTTGAGCAGTACTTC. It specifies CASSLAGGFGIVEQYF. This chain links TRBV7-8 with TRBJ2-7, with D tentatively TRBD2 (6 bases). Germline V gene sequence: CDR1 SGHVS, CDR2 FQNEAQ. CDR3 length: 16 residues. V was clipped by 0 bases and J by 7 bases, with 19 bases between them. The complete variable domain, with remaining parts taken from reference TRBV7-8 and TRBJ2-7, reads GAGVSQSPRYKVAKRGQDVALRCDPISGHVSLFWYQQALGQGPEFLTYFQNEAQLDKSGLPSDRFFAERPEGSVSTLKIQRTQQEDSAVYLCASSLAGGFGIVEQYFGPGTRLTVT.

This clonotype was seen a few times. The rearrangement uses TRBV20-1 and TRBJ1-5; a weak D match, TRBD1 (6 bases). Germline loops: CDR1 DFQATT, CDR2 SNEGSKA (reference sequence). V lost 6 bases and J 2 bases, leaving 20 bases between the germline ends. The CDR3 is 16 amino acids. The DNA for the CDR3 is TGCAGTGCCAAGTCGTCCAGGGGCTGGGGCAATCAGCCCCAGCATTTT. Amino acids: CSAKSSRGWGNQPQHF.

The CDR3 region has the DNA TGTGCCAGCAGCCCTCGAACGGGGGGAGTCAGTCTAATCTACAATGAGCAGTTCTTC. This translates into CASSPRTGGVSLIYNEQFF. J is TRBJ2-1 and V is TRBV7-3, with TRBD2 matching 7 bases. Trimming removed 5 bases from V and 3 bases from J; junction bases left unmatched: 19. CDR1 and CDR2 from the germline V gene are SGHTA and FQGTGA. The CDR3 runs 19 residues. The full variable domain, its missing parts supplied by reference TRBV7-3 and TRBJ2-1, is GAGVSQTPSNKVTEKGKYVELRCDPISGHTALYWYRQSLGQGPEFLIYFQGTGAADDSGLPNDRFFAVRPEGSVSTLKIQRTERGDSAVYLCASSPRTGGVSLIYNEQFFGPGTRLTVL.

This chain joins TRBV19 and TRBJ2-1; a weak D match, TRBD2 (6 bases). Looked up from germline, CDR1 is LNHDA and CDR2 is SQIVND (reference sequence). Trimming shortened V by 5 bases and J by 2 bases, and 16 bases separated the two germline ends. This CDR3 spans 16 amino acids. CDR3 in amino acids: CASSWGGEGPYNEQFF. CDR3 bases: TGTGCCAGTAGTTGGGGAGGAGAAGGCCCCTACAATGAGCAGTTCTTC.

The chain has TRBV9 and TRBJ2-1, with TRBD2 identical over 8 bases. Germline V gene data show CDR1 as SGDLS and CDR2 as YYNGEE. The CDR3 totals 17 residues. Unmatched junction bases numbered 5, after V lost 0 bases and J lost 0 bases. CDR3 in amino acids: CASSVVGAGASYNEQFF. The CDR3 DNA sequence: TGTGCCAGCAGCGTAGTTGGAGCGGGAGCCTCCTACAATGAGCAGTTCTTC.

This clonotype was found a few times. The CDR3 sequence: CASSQEGRGFKNIQYF. DNA for the CDR3: TGTGCCAGCAGCCAAGAGGGCAGGGGATTCAAAAACATTCAGTACTTC. The rearrangement uses TRBV4-2 and TRBJ2-4, with D possibly TRBD1 on 6 matching bases. In germline, CDR1 is LGHNA, CDR2 YNFKEQ. This CDR3 contains 16 residues. V lost 0 bases and J lost 3, with 12 bases in between.